This T cell receptor beta chain was identified during a study of cytomegalovirus exposure and HLA in healthy donors. Findings and caveats of the study: Reported performance of the classifier showed diagnosis of cytomegalovirus status with high specificity and sensitivity. Sequence variants that were highly shared formed a cluster that was likely a sequencing artifact.

As for this clone: Its specificity is not known.

The PCR ran on 60 Vbeta and 13 Jbeta primers. Clones were sequenced by immunoSEQ multiplex PCR, and TCRdb holds only the in-frame ones, with some missing. The repertoire table contains some 48,000 clones. Germline V gene lookup returns CDR1 SGHTA and CDR2 FQGTGA. V lost 3 bases to trimming and J lost 7 bases; unmatched junction nucleotides: 2. This CDR3 contains 14 residues. Sequencing was carried out using PBMCs. This chain links TRBV7-3 with TRBJ1-6; 8 bases map to TRBD1. This receptor was obtained from a man aged 40-49 years in good health and CMV-seropositive. The CDR3 DNA follows: TGTGCCAGCAGCTTTGGGACAGGCAATTCACCCCTCCACTTT. This codes for CASSFGTGNSPLHF.